The clone carrying this TCR beta chain has at least ten counts. What it binds is not known. The entry originates in a study of cytomegalovirus exposure and HLA in healthy donors. Points from the study as a whole: Testing in vitro showed a few CMV-associated chains specific for CMV antigens. Many donors carried some public TCRs, although rarity characterized most TCR sequences. A later look showed TCR association rates differing by HLA locus, highest for DRB1 and lowest for HLA-C.

The PCR contained 60 Vbeta and 13 Jbeta primers. Sequenced by immunoSEQ multiplex PCR; TCRdb stores in-frame clones only, minus some. The table lists 95,000 to 150,000 clones, 15% of them singletons. The CDR3 is made up of 13 amino acids. Losses at the gene ends were 4 bases for V and 3 bases for J; bases not matched to a gene: 3. Germline V lookup: CDR1 SGDLS, CDR2 YYNGEE. Source material: PBMCs. This clonotype was obtained from a woman aged 18-29 years in good health and CMV-seronegative. J is TRBJ2-5 and V is TRBV9; 7 nucleotides align to TRBD1. The CDR3 bases are TGTGCCAGCAGCCCAGGGGGAGAAGAGACCCAGTACTTC. Amino acid sequence: CASSPGGEETQYF.